This entry describes one T cell receptor beta chain. Antigen specificity is unknown. Sequenced by immunoSEQ multiplex PCR; TCRdb stores in-frame clones only, minus some. The sample lists 35,000 to 45,000 clones; approximately 87% were seen once. These data come from a study of CD4 T cells in relation to SARS-CoV-2 and coronaviruses. The germline V gene has CDR1 SGHRS and CDR2 YFSETQ. CDR3 length: 17 amino acids. Germline trimming cut 4 bases from V and 3 bases from J; bases unmatched to any gene: 12. Sorted naive or memory CD4+ cells met CEF peptides for over 9 days. This chain uses TRBV5-1 with TRBJ2-7, with 11 nucleotides matching TRBD2. This receptor was taken from an adult with COVID-19. The sequenced material came from naive CD4+ T cells from PBMCs, cultured in vitro. This sample's subset: naive CD4+ T cells isolated by negative enrichment. The CDR3 nucleotides read TGCGCCAGCAGCCAGATAGCGGGAGGGCTCAGGGACTACGAGCAGTACTTC. Amino acids: CASSQIAGGLRDYEQYF.